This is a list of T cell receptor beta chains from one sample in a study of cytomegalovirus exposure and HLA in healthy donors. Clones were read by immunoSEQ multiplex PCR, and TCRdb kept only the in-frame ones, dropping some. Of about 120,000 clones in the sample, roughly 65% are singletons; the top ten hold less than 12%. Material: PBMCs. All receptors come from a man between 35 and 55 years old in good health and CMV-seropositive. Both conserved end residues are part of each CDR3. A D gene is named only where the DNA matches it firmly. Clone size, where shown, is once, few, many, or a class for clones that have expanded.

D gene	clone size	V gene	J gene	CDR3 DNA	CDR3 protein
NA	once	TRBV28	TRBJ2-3	TGTGCCAGCACCGGGAGCACAGATACGCAGTATTTT	CASTGSTDTQYF
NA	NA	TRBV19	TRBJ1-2	TGTGCCAGTAGTACCCTCCGGGGGGAGGGCTATGGCTACACCTTC	CASSTLRGEGYGYTF
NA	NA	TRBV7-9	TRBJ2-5	TGTGCCAGCAGCCCGAGACAGGTATACGCGGCGAGACAAGAGACCCAGTACTTC	CASSPRQVYAARQETQYF
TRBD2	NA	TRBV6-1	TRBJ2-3	TGTGCCAGCAGTGAGGGACTAGCGGAGCCTAGCACAGATACGCAGTATTTT	CASSEGLAEPSTDTQYF
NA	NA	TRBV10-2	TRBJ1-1	TGCGCCAGCAGTGAGTCGTTGGCAGGGAACACTGAAGCTTTCTTT	CASSESLAGNTEAFF
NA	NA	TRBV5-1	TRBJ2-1	TGCGCCAGCAGCTTGGTACTAGGATCAGAGAATGAGCAGTTCTTC	CASSLVLGSENEQFF
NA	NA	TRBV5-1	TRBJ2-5	TGCGCCAGCAGCAGACAGGTGAAAGAGACCCAGTACTTC	CASSRQVKETQYF
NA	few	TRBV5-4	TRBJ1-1	TGTGCCAGCAGCTTGGGGGGCCCTGAAGCTTTCTTT	CASSLGGPEAFF
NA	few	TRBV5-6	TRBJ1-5	TGTGCCAGCAGCTTCGCTTCCGGGGGACAGCCCCAGCATTTT	CASSFASGGQPQHF
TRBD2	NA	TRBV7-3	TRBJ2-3	TGTGCCAGCAGCATCCAAAGCGGGGTCACAGATACGCAGTATTTT	CASSIQSGVTDTQYF
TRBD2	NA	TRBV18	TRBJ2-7	TGTGCCAGCTCACCACTAACTAGCGGAAGCTACGAGCAGTACTTC	CASSPLTSGSYEQYF
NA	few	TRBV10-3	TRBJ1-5	TGTGCCATCATTAGCTCTTGGAGCAATCAGCCCCAGCATTTT	CAIISSWSNQPQHF
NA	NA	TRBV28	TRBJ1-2	TGTGCCAGCAGTTTATCTGCGGGGTATGGCTACACCTTC	CASSLSAGYGYTF
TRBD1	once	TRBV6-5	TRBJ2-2	TGTGCCAGCAGCCGACAGGGGCAAGGGGCCGGGGAGCTGTTTTTT	CASSRQGQGAGELFF
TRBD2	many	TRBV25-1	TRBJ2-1	TGTGCCAGCAGTGATGGGGGGGGAGGCTCCTACAATGAGCAGTTCTTC	CASSDGGGGSYNEQFF
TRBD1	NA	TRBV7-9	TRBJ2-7	TGTGCCAGCAGCTCCCCGGGACAGGGGGCCGACGAGCAGTACTTC	CASSSPGQGADEQYF
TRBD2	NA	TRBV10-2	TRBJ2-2	TGCGCCAGCAGTGTAGGCGGGAGTGCAAACACCGGGGAGCTGTTTTTT	CASSVGGSANTGELFF
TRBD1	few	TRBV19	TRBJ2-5	TGTGCCAGTAGTATAGCAGGGGGCCGCGGAGAGACCCAGTACTTC	CASSIAGGRGETQYF
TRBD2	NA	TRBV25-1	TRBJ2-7	TGTGCCAGCACTATGGGGGGGGGATACGAGCAGTACTTC	CASTMGGGYEQYF
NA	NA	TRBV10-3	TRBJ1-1	TGTGCCATCAGGACACAGGGAACGGTGAACACTGAAGCTTTCTTT	CAIRTQGTVNTEAFF
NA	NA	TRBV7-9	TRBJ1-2	TGTTCCACCGTAGACTCCAACTATGGCTACACCTTC	CSTVDSNYGYTF
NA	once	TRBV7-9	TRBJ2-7	TGTGCCAGCAGCCTGAGCTCCTACGAGCAGTACTTC	CASSLSSYEQYF
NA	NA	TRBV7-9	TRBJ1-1	TGTGCCAGCAGCTTAGTACACCTTAAGAGCCTAAAGCCGGAGCTAGCTTTCTTT	CASSLVHLKSLKPELAFF
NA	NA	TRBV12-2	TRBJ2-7	TGTGCAAGTCGCCATAAGACAGGGGTCTCCTACGAGCAGTACTTC	CASRHKTGVSYEQYF
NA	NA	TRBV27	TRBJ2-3	TGTGCCAGCAGTTTATCGGCAGGGGGCACAGATACGCAGTATTTT	CASSLSAGGTDTQYF
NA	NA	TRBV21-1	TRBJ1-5	TGTGCCAGCAGCAAAGGGGCACCCCCTCAGCCCCAGCATTTT	CASSKGAPPQPQHF
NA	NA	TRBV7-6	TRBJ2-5	TGTGCCAGCAGCTTAGGTACGGGCCAAGAGACCCAGTACTTC	CASSLGTGQETQYF
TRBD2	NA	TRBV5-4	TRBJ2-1	TGTGCCAGCAGCTTTGGAAATGGACTAGCGGGAGGGCCGCAGTTCTTC	CASSFGNGLAGGPQFF
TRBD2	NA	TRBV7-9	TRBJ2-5	TGTGCCAGCAGCTTAACGGGAGGGGAGACCCAGTACTTC	CASSLTGGETQYF
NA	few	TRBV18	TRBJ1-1	TGTGCCAGCTCACCTTGGACAGAGAACACTGAAGCTTTCTTT	CASSPWTENTEAFF
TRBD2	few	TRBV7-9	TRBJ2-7	TGTGCCAGCAGCTTAGCCCCGGGAGGGCGACAGGAGCAGTACTTC	CASSLAPGGRQEQYF
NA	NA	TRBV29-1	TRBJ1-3	TGCAGCGTTGCACCCAGGCCGAGCTCTGGAAACACCATATATTTT	CSVAPRPSSGNTIYF
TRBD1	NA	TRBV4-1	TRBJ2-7	TGCGCCAGCAGCCAAGGACAGGGTTGGGAGCAGTACTTC	CASSQGQGWEQYF
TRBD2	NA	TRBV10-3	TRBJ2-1	TGTGCCATCAGTAGAAATTTAGCGGGAGAAGGGTACAATGAGCAGTTCTTC	CAISRNLAGEGYNEQFF
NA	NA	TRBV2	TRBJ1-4	TGTGCCAGCAGTCGAGACCGGGAGTATAATGAAAAACTGTTTTTT	CASSRDREYNEKLFF
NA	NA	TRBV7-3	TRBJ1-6	TGTGCCAGCAGCTTAGCCTCCCCGGGGACACATTCACCCCTCCACTTT	CASSLASPGTHSPLHF